This T cell receptor beta chain was documented in a study of shared T cell receptors in the human thymus listed by TCRdb under 2021. For the study in its entirety: The study examined how the human thymus generates shared, self-reactive T-cell receptor alpha chains.

The library relied on the immunoSEQ multiplex PCR assay. The table was pulled from immuneACCESS by TCRdb, which kept in-frame rearrangements only. Such tables lose some clones; where checked, under half of the loss comes from unresolved V genes, and the rest has no known cause. In all, the sample holds just under 550,000 clones, and more than 75% of those were seen once. Roughly 0.013% of the sample rests with the top ten. As to this clone: The antigen it recognizes is unknown. No much larger clonotype is one base removed from it; base qualities were not supplied.

V loses 5 bases, J loses 0 bases, and the germline ends lie 20 bases apart. The germline V gene sets CDR1 to MDHEN and CDR2 to SYDVKM. CDR3 length: 18 amino acids, cysteine to phenylalanine. The only DNA kept is the CDR3, 54 bases in frame from the first base. This same sample was also part of a study on human thymus T cells. As noted in the second study: In Finland, the donors were immunologically healthy infants who were having open corrective cardiac surgery for congenital heart defects. The thymus tissue came from surgical resects taken out during corrective cardiac surgery. Both the thymic and the peripheral blood repertoires appeared to show biased V and J gene segment usage. According to the related research, thymic TCR repertoires were highly overlapping among unrelated individuals. The study characterized TCR alpha and beta repertoires from under ten infant thymus samples and a few related peripheral blood samples. The cohort included about 6 male and a couple of female infants, with donor ages spanning 7 to 244 days. Thymocytes were freed from the tissue by mechanical means and kept at -70 degrees C as pellets of about 8.5-34 million cells. A QIAsymphony instrument was used to extract genomic DNA from frozen cell pellets. The immunoSEQ multiplex PCR assay was used to amplify the TCRB and TCRAD loci from a standardized amount of quality-controlled genomic DNA. The amplicons spanned the V(D)J region and were long enough to cover the CDR3 and allow V and J genes to be identified. Amplicon sequencing was performed on an Illumina platform through the commercial immunoSEQ service. Primer bias and sequencing errors were corrected using previously described methods, and TCRAD and TCRB definitions followed the IMGT database. Analysis of the repertoires was done with immunoSEQ Analyzer 3.0 and VDJTools and included basic statistics, V/J segment usage, diversity estimates, rarefaction and pairwise overlap. Diversity was estimated with Chao1, ChaoE, Efron-Thisted, Shannon and inverse Simpson indices, and also on datasets down-sampled to the smallest sample. Repertoire overlap was assessed by strict matching of CDR3 nucleotide sequence, V gene and J gene, and clustering was done by Jaccard-based multidimensional scaling. On average, thymus samples gave 650,000 to 850,000 unique TCRB clonotypes, whereas blood samples gave some 84,000.

The clonotype was recovered from a boy younger than two with a congenital heart defect. Donor details come from another sample of the same person, matched by shared clones. Sequencing was done on a sample of thymocytes. The rearrangement combines TRBV28 with TRBJ1-5; too little of a D gene remains to name it. At the DNA level, the sequence is TGTGCCAGCAGTCTATCGAATCTTTCGGGGTATAGCAATCAGCCCCAGCATTTT. It encodes CASSLSNLSGYSNQPQHF.